These T cell receptor beta chains were read from a single sample in a study of T cells after yellow fever vaccination. TCRdb reprocessed the 5' RACE reads with MiXCR, giving one entry per CDR3 protein. Of about 120,000 distinct CDR3 sequences listed, approximately 14% are singletons. Specimen: CD8+ T cells sorted from PBMCs, collected 5 days after the yellow fever booster vaccination. Every receptor here comes from a man between 18 and 35 years old who received the YFV17D yellow fever vaccine. The CDR3 runs from the conserved cysteine through the conserved F or W. Fields, in order: clone size, J gene, V gene, CDR3 protein. Some rows have no size entry. The others give once, few or many, or a class for an expanded clone.

size: few
J: TRBJ2-1
V: TRBV3-1
CDR3: CASSQARSPYNEQFF

size: few
J: TRBJ1-1
V: TRBV12-3/TRBV12-4
CDR3: CASNKPGHLNTEAFF

size: few
J: TRBJ1-2
V: TRBV6-1
CDR3: CASSEDPTYGYTF

size: few
J: TRBJ2-7
V: TRBV6-2/TRBV6-3
CDR3: CASGDSPYEQYF

size: .
J: TRBJ2-7
V: TRBV27
CDR3: CASSTLAGGSSYEQYF

size: .
J: TRBJ2-1
V: TRBV19
CDR3: CASTAGTGGYNEQFF

size: few
J: TRBJ2-2
V: TRBV6-5
CDR3: CASSSPSERGWGTGELFF

size: few
J: TRBJ2-3
V: TRBV12-3/TRBV12-4
CDR3: CASSLTVYPGGIDTQYF

size: few
J: TRBJ2-3
V: TRBV7-6
CDR3: CASSPVLAATDTQYF

size: .
J: TRBJ2-7
V: TRBV5-5
CDR3: CASSFFLGYEQYF

size: few
J: TRBJ2-3
V: TRBV20-1
CDR3: CSARLPGNRFTDTQYF

size: many
J: TRBJ2-7
V: TRBV7-9
CDR3: CASSPGAYEQYF

size: .
J: TRBJ1-2
V: TRBV4-1
CDR3: CASSLQGRSIHGYTF

size: few
J: TRBJ2-5
V: TRBV7-9
CDR3: CASSHWTGGGQGYF

size: .
J: TRBJ1-4
V: TRBV5-4
CDR3: CASSLWTGGEKLFF

size: few
J: TRBJ1-2
V: TRBV5-1
CDR3: CASSIRGNYGYTF

size: .
J: TRBJ1-4
V: TRBV4-1
CDR3: CASSQLGQGTNEKLFF